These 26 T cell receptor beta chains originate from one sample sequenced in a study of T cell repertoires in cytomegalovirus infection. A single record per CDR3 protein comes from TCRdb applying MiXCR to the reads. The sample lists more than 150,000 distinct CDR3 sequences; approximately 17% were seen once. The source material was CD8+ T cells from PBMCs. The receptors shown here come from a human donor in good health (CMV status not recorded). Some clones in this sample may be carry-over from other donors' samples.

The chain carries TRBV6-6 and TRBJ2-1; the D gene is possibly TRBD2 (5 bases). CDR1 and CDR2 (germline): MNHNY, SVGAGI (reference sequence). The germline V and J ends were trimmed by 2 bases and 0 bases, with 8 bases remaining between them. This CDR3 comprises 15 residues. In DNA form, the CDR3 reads TGTGCCAGCAGTTACAGCGGAAGCTCCTACAATGAGCAGTTCTTC. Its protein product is CASSYSGSSYNEQFF.

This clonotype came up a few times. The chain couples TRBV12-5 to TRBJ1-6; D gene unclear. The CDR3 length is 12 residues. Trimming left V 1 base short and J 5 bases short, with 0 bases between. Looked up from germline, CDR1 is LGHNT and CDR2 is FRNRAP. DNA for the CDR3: TGTGCTAGTGGTTTGGATAATTCACCCCTCCACTTT. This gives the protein CASGLDNSPLHF.

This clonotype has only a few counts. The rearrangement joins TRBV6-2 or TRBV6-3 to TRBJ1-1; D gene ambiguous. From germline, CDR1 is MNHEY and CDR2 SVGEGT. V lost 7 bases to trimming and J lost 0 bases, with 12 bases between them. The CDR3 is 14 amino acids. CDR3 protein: CASTPLRVNTEAFF. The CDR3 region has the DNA TGTGCCAGCACCCCGTTAAGGGTGAACACTGAAGCTTTCTTT.

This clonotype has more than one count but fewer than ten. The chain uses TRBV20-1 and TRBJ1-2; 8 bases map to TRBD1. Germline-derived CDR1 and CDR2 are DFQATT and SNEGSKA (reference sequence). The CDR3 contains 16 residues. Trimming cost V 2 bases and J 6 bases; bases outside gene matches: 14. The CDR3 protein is CSARSRDRILRDGYTF. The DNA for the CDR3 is TGCAGTGCTAGATCGCGGGACAGGATCCTAAGAGATGGCTACACCTTC.

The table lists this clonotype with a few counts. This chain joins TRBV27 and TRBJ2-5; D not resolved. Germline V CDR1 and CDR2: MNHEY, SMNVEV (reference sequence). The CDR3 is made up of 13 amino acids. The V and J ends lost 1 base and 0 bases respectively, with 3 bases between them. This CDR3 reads CASSLLYQETQYF. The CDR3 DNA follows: TGTGCCAGCAGTTTATTGTACCAAGAGACCCAGTACTTC.

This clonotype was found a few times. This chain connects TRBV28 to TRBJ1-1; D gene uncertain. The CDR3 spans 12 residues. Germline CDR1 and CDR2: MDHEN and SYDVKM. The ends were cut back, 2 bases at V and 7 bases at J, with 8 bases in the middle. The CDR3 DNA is TGTGCCAGCAGTTTAACGGCCTATGAAGCTTTCTTT. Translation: CASSLTAYEAFF.

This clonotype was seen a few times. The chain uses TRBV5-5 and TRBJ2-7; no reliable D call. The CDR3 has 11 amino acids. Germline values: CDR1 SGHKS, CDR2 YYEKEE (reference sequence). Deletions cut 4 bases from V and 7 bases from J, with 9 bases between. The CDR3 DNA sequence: TGTGCCAGCAGCCCTGAAATAGAGCAGTACTTC. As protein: CASSPEIEQYF.

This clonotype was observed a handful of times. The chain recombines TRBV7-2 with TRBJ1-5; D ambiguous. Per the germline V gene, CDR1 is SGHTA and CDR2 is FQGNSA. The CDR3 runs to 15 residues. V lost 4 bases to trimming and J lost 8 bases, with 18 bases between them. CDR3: CASSSMYGSNEPQHF. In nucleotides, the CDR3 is TGTGCCAGCAGCTCTATGTACGGTAGTAACGAGCCCCAGCATTTT. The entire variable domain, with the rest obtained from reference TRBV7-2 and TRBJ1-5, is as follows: GAGVSQSPSNKVTEKGKDVELRCDPISGHTALYWYRQSLGQGLEFLIYFQGNSAPDKSGLPSDRFSAERTGGSVSTLTIQRTQQEDSAVYLCASSSMYGSNEPQHFGDGTRLSIL.

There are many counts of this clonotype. This CDR3 is CASSHGKGQAFMNTEAFF. The CDR3 DNA reads as TGTGCCAGCAGCCATGGGAAGGGGCAGGCGTTCATGAACACTGAAGCTTTCTTT. The chain uses TRBV7-2 and TRBJ1-1, with D possibly matching TRBD1 (5 bases). Per the germline V gene, CDR1 is SGHTA and CDR2 is FQGNSA. Trimming left V 5 bases short and J 0 bases short, with 22 bases between. This CDR3 contains 18 residues.

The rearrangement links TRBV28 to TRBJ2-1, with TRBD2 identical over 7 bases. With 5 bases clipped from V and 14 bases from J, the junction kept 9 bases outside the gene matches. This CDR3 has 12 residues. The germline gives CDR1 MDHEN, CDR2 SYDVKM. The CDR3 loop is CASSDAGTMEFF. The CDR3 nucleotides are TGTGCCAGCAGTGATGCCGGGACTATGGAGTTCTTC.

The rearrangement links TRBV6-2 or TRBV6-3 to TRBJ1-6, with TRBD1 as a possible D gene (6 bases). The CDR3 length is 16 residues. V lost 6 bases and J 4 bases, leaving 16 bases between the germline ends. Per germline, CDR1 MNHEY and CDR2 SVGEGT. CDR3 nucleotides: TGTGCCAGCAGCAATACAGGGAGCCGATATAATTCACCCCTCCACTTT. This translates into CASSNTGSRYNSPLHF.

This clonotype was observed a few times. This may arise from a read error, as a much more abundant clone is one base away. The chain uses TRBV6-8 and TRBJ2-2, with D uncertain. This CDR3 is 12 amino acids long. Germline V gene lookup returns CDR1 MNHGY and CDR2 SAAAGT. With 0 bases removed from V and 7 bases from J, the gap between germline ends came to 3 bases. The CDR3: CASSYSIGELFF. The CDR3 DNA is TGTGCCAGCAGTTACTCGATCGGGGAGCTGTTTTTT.

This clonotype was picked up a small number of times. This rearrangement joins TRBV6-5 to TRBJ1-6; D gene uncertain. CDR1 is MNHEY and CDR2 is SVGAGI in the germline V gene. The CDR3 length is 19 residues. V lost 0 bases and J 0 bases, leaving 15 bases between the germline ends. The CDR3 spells CASSYSKSERSSYNSPLHF. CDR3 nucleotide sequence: TGTGCCAGCAGTTACTCTAAGTCCGAAAGGAGCTCCTATAATTCACCCCTCCACTTT.

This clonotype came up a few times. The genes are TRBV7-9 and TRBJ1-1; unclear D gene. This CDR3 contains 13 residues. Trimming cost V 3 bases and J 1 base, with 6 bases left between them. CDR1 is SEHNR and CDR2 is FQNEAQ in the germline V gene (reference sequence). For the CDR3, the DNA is TGTGCCAGCAGCTTTCCCCGGAACACTGAAGCTTTCTTT. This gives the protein CASSFPRNTEAFF.

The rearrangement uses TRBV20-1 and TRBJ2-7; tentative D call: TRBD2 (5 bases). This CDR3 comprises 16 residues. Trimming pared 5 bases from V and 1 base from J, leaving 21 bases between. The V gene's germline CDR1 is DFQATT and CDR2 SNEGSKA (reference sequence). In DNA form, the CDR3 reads TGCAGTGCTTTGAGTAGCGCCCTGCCGATTTCCTACGAGCAGTACTTC. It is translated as CSALSSALPISYEQYF.

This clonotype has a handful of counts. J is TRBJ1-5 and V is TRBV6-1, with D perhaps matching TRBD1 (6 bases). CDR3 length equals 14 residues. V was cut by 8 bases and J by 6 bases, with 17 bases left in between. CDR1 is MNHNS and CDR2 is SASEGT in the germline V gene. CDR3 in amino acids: CASSQGIRGQPQHF. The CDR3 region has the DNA TGTGCCAGCTCCCAGGGGATTCGGGGTCAGCCCCAGCATTTT.

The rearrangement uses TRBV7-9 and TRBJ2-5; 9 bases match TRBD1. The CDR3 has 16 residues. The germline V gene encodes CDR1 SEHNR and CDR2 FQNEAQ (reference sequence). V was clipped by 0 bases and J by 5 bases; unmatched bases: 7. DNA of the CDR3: TGTGCCAGCAGCTTAGCCCGGGACAGGGCTAGGGAGACCCAGTACTTC. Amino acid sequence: CASSLARDRARETQYF.

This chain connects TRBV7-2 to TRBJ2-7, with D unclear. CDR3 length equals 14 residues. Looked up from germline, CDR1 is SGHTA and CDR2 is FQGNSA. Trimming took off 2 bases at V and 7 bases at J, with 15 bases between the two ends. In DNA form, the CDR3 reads TGTGCCAGCAGCTTACCCTCAGGTCCCTGGGAGCAGTACTTC. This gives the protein CASSLPSGPWEQYF.

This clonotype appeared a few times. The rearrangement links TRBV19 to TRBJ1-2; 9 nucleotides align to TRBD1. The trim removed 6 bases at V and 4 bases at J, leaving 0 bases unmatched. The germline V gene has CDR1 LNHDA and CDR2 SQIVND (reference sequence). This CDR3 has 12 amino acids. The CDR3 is CASRQGAYGYTF. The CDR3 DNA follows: TGTGCCAGTAGACAGGGGGCCTATGGCTACACCTTC.

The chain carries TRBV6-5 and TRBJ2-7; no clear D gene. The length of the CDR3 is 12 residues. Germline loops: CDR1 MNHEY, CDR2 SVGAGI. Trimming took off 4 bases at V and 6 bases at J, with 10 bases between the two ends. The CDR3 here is CASSSPGFEQYF. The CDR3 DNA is TGTGCCAGCAGTTCCCCTGGGTTCGAGCAGTACTTC.

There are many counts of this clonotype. The CDR3 protein is CASTGGGGDEQYF. CDR3 in DNA: TGTGCCAGCACAGGAGGAGGGGGCGACGAGCAGTACTTC. The V and J genes are TRBV6-2 or TRBV6-3 and TRBJ2-7, with D perhaps matching TRBD1 (7 bases). This CDR3 region has 13 residues. V was trimmed by 7 bases and J by 5 bases, leaving 15 bases between them. Germline V gene sequence: CDR1 MNHEY, CDR2 SVGEGT.

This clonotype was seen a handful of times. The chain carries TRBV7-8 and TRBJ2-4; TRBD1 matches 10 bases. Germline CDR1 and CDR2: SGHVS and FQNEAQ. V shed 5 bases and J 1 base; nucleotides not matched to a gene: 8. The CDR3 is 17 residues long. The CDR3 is CASSTWTGGLAKNIQYF. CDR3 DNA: TGTGCCAGCAGCACCTGGACAGGGGGTCTCGCCAAAAACATTCAGTACTTC.

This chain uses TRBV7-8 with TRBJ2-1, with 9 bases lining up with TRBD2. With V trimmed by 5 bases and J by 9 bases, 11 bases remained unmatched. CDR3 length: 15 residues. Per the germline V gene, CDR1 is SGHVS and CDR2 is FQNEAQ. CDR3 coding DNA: TGTGCCAGCAGCCCCCCCAGCGGGGGGCAGAGTGAGCAGTTCTTC. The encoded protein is CASSPPSGGQSEQFF. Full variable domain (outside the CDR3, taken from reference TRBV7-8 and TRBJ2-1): GAGVSQSPRYKVAKRGQDVALRCDPISGHVSLFWYQQALGQGPEFLTYFQNEAQLDKSGLPSDRFFAERPEGSVSTLKIQRTQQEDSAVYLCASSPPSGGQSEQFFGPGTRLTVL.

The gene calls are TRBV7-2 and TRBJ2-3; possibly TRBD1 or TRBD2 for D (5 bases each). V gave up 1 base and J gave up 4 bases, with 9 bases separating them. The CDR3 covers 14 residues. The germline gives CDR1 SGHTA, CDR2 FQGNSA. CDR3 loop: CASSLGLGADTQYF. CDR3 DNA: TGTGCCAGCAGCTTAGGGCTGGGGGCAGATACGCAGTATTTT.

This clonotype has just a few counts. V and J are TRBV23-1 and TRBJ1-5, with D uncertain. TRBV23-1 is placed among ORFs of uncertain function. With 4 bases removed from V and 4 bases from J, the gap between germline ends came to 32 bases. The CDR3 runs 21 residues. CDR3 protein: CASSPRNGVEAGPPTNQPQHF. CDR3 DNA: TGCGCCAGCAGTCCCCGCAATGGGGTAGAGGCTGGTCCTCCTACAAATCAGCCCCAGCATTTT.

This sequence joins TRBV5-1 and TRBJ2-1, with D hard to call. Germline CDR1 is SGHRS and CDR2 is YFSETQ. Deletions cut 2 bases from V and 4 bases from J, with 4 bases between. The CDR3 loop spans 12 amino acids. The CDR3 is CASSFKYNEQFF. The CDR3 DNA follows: TGCGCCAGCAGCTTTAAATACAATGAGCAGTTCTTC.